This T cell receptor beta chain was sequenced during a study of blood T cell repertoires in COVID-19. Study-level background: The analysed material was cDNA or gDNA that came from T cells, B-cell-depleted T cells, or PBMCs.

This clone was observed a few times. Clones were sequenced by immunoSEQ multiplex PCR, and TCRdb holds only the in-frame ones, with some missing. The table lists 300,000 to 450,000 clones, roughly 84% of them singletons. This CDR3 comprises 16 residues. V was trimmed by 1 base and J by 1 base, leaving 11 bases between them. Per germline, CDR1 SGHVS and CDR2 FQNEAQ. Recruitment covered about two dozen US areas and drew participants whose ages spanned about 18 to 90 years. Cohorts were based on clinical histories the participants reported. The study counted Cohort 3 donors as recovered given two negative PCRs, clearance, or symptom resolution.

The gene calls are TRBV7-8 and TRBJ1-5; D not certain. This TCR was recovered from a woman in her 30s who had recovered from COVID-19. Sequencing input: PBMCs or T cells enriched from blood (not recorded which). The CDR3 DNA follows: TGTGCCAGCAGCTTAGGCGGAAGGCAGAGCAATCAGCCCCAGCATTTT. Amino acid sequence: CASSLGGRQSNQPQHF.